Listed below are T cell receptor beta chains from one sample, sequenced in a study of blood T cells in healthy people across ages. TCRdb analysed the 5' RACE reads with MiXCR anew, one entry per CDR3 protein. Found here are some 1,800,000 distinct CDR3 sequences, roughly two fifths of them singletons; the top ten hold under 25%. Material for sequencing was blood. Receptors were obtained from a human donor in good health. Each CDR3 is given with its conserved first and last residue. The D gene is left open where the match is weak. The size entry is marked missing in some rows and otherwise reads once, few, many or a size class.

d_gene	v_gene	abundance	j_gene	CDR3nt	CDR3aa
.	TRBV3-1	.	TRBJ1-6	TGTGCCAGCAGGGATAGCTCCTATAATTCACCCCTCCACTTT	CASRDSSYNSPLHF
TRBD2	TRBV20-1	.	TRBJ2-5	TGCAGTGCTAGAGACGCGAGACTAGCGGGGGGCGGGGAGACCCAGTACTTC	CSARDARLAGGGETQYF
TRBD2	TRBV29-1	few	TRBJ2-1	TGCAGCGTTGGGGGAGAGGGGAGAGCGGGGGGGCCAGTTAAGCAGTTCTTC	CSVGGEGRAGGPVKQFF
.	TRBV7-9	.	TRBJ2-5	TGTGCCAGCAATAGGTTCGAGGGGAGCAGAGAGACCCAGTACTTC	CASNRFEGSRETQYF
.	TRBV10-3	.	TRBJ2-4	TGTGCCATCAGTGAGTCGTCTGGCGGGAATATTAACATTCAGTACTTC	CAISESSGGNINIQYF
TRBD1	TRBV13	.	TRBJ1-2	TGTGCCAGCAGCCTACTACGGGACAGGGAAAGAGGTGGCTACACCTTC	CASSLLRDRERGGYTF
TRBD1	TRBV14	.	TRBJ1-1	TGTGCCAGCAGCTTGACAGGGAGGGTGAACGTGAACACTGAAGCTTTCTTT	CASSLTGRVNVNTEAFF
.	TRBV4-2	.	TRBJ2-1	TGTGCCAGCAGCCAAGAAACGGATGGCGAAAACAATGTGCAGTTCTTC	CASSQETDGENNVQFF
.	TRBV7-9	few	TRBJ1-1	TGTACCAGCAGCTTAGCGGCCACAGGCACTGAAGCTTTCTTT	CTSSLAATGTEAFF
.	TRBV7-6	.	TRBJ1-2	TGTGCCAGCAGCCGGGGATCCACCTATGGCTACACCTTC	CASSRGSTYGYTF
.	TRBV27	.	TRBJ2-5	TGTGCCAGCAGTTTATCCGCCCCCACGGGGACTTCTCCCGCACAAGAGACCCAGTACTTC	CASSLSAPTGTSPAQETQYF
.	TRBV20-1	once	TRBJ2-3	TGCAGTGTTAGAGTACGTGGAACAGATACGCAGTATTTT	CSVRVRGTDTQYF
.	TRBV11-2	.	TRBJ1-1	TGTGCCAGCAGCTTAGCGGCAGGGGTGAACACTGAAGCTTTCTTT	CASSLAAGVNTEAFF
.	TRBV29-1	few	TRBJ1-2	TGCAGCGCTGCAATGGGCCAATATGGCTACACCTTC	CSAAMGQYGYTF
TRBD1	TRBV20-1	.	TRBJ1-5	TGCAGTGCTTTATCTCCCGGGACAGGGGTCGGCAGAACGGCCATTGGGCCCCAGCATTTT	CSALSPGTGVGRTAIGPQHF
.	TRBV7-8	many	TRBJ2-3	TGTGCCAGCAGCTTAGTGGGGGTCGCAGATACGCAGTATTTT	CASSLVGVADTQYF
TRBD1	TRBV12-3/TRBV12-4	.	TRBJ1-6	TGTGCCAGCAGGGAGGGACAGCTACCCCTCCACTTT	CASREGQLPLHF